The 30 T cell receptor beta chains listed next were all sequenced from one sample in a study of blood T cell repertoires in COVID-19. Method: immunoSEQ multiplex PCR; TCRdb's copy keeps in-frame clones and lacks some. The top ten hold around 13% of the sample, which has about 74,000 clones, approximately 80% seen once. The sequenced sample consisted of peripheral blood. Receptors originate from a human donor in a cohort sampled during active COVID-19.

This clone appeared once. The chain links TRBV5-6 to TRBJ1-2; D ambiguous. CDR1 SGHDT and CDR2 YYEEEE come from the germline V gene. Trimming took off 3 bases at V and 4 bases at J, with 16 bases between the two ends. The CDR3 is 15 residues long. This CDR3 is CASSWGQEEIYGYTF. CDR3 bases: TGTGCCAGCAGCTGGGGTCAGGAGGAAATCTATGGCTACACCTTC.

The chain links TRBV6-5 to TRBJ1-2; D perhaps matches TRBD1 (6 bases). The CDR3 is made up of 13 amino acids. Germline V gives CDR1 MNHEY, CDR2 SVGAGI. Trimming left V 3 bases short and J 8 bases short, with 13 bases between. CDR3: CASSYGTGIGYTF. CDR3 nucleotides: TGTGCCAGCAGTTATGGAACAGGGATCGGCTACACCTTC.

This chain joins TRBV18 and TRBJ1-2, with D perhaps matching TRBD1 (6 bases). CDR1 and CDR2 from the germline V gene are KGHSH and LQKENI. CDR3 size: 13 residues. V lost 0 bases to trimming and J lost 6 bases, with 8 bases between them. CDR3 protein: CASSPPWTDGYTF. The CDR3 DNA sequence: TGTGCCAGCTCACCACCCTGGACAGATGGCTACACCTTC.

The chain employs TRBV2 and TRBJ2-1; 9 positions agree with TRBD2. CDR1 SNHLY and CDR2 FYNNEI come from the germline V gene. V lost 6 bases, J lost 3 bases, and 6 bases stayed unmatched. The CDR3 length is 15 residues. Here the CDR3 reads CASSSGGTFYNEQFF. CDR3 sequence (DNA): TGTGCCAGCAGCAGCGGGGGGACCTTCTACAATGAGCAGTTCTTC.

This clone appeared once. The chain links TRBV4-2 to TRBJ2-1; 7 bases match TRBD2. Germline lookup yields CDR1 LGHNA and CDR2 YNFKEQ. The CDR3 spans 16 residues. The junction had 4 bases not matched to a gene; V was cut back by 2 bases and J by 0 bases. The DNA of the CDR3 is TGTGCCAGCAGCCAACTGGGGGGGAGCTCCTACAATGAGCAGTTCTTC. Encoded protein: CASSQLGGSSYNEQFF.

The chain links TRBV4-1 to TRBJ2-1; D uncertain. Looked up from germline, CDR1 is MGHRA and CDR2 is YSYEKL. The germline V and J ends were trimmed by 1 base and 1 base, with 11 bases remaining between them. CDR3 length: 16 amino acids. Here the CDR3 reads CASSQGLLRSYNEQFF. In DNA form, the CDR3 reads TGCGCCAGCAGCCAAGGACTGCTTCGATCCTACAATGAGCAGTTCTTC.

The chain employs TRBV27 and TRBJ2-7; D may be TRBD2 (5 bases). CDR1 MNHEY and CDR2 SMNVEV come from the germline V gene (reference sequence). The CDR3 is 14 amino acids. V was clipped by 4 bases and J by 2 bases, with 12 bases between them. The CDR3 reads CASSSEKGAYEQYF. CDR3 in DNA: TGTGCCAGCAGTTCAGAAAAGGGAGCCTACGAGCAGTACTTC.

The J gene is TRBJ1-6, the V gene TRBV11-3; D gene unclear. V shed 5 bases and J shed 3 bases, with 11 bases lying between them. Germline lookup yields CDR1 SGHNT and CDR2 YENEEA. This CDR3 region has 15 residues. CDR3 coding DNA: TGTGCCAGCAGCGGCCGGGAGCACTATAATTCACCCCTCCACTTT. This translates into CASSGREHYNSPLHF.

In this sample, this clone turned up once. This chain links TRBV5-7 with TRBJ1-1; possibly TRBD1 for D (6 bases). TRBV5-7 is annotated as an ORF whose role is uncertain. CDR3 length equals 13 residues. The germline V and J ends were trimmed by 1 base and 11 bases, with 15 bases remaining between them. The CDR3 is CASSLCGGRRAFF. The DNA of the CDR3 is TGTGCCAGCAGCTTGTGCGGGGGCAGAAGGGCTTTCTTT.

The chain links TRBV4-2 to TRBJ2-7, with D possibly TRBD2 on 6 matching bases. V dropped 0 bases and J dropped 6 bases, with 18 bases sitting between them. Germline V lookup: CDR1 LGHNA, CDR2 YNFKEQ. This CDR3 has 16 amino acids. The CDR3 protein is CASSQEVLRGSSEQYF. For the CDR3, the DNA is TGTGCCAGCAGCCAAGAAGTCCTGCGGGGAAGTAGCGAGCAGTACTTC.

This chain links TRBV5-1 with TRBJ2-7, with 7 positions matching TRBD1. Germline V gives CDR1 SGHRS, CDR2 YFSETQ. V gave up 1 base and J gave up 4 bases; unmatched junction bases: 11. This CDR3 contains 16 residues. The CDR3 sequence: CASSLNPGQTLYEQYF. CDR3 coding DNA: TGCGCCAGCAGCTTGAATCCGGGACAGACTTTATACGAGCAGTACTTC. The full variable domain, in which reference TRBV5-1 and TRBJ2-7 provide the parts outside the CDR3, is KAGVTQTPRYLIKTRGQQVTLSCSPISGHRSVSWYQQTPGQGLQFLFEYFSETQRNKGNFPGRFSGRQFSNSRSEMNVSTLELGDSALYLCASSLNPGQTLYEQYFGPGTRLTVT.

This clone came up a few times. The chain is built from TRBV6-2 or TRBV6-3 and TRBJ1-2; 7 bases match TRBD1. CDR1 and CDR2 (germline): MNHEY, SVGEGT. There are 14 residues in the CDR3. V dropped 2 bases and J dropped 6; count of bases not matched to a gene: 6. The CDR3 DNA is TGTGCCAGCAGTTACCCCGGGACAGTCAATGGCTACACCTTC. Translated, it gives CASSYPGTVNGYTF.

This clone has just one count. This rearrangement joins TRBV5-1 to TRBJ2-6, with 12 bases fitting TRBD1. The CDR3 is made up of 20 amino acids. Trimming removed 0 bases from V and 0 bases from J; junction bases left unmatched: 7. Looked up from germline, CDR1 is SGHRS and CDR2 is YFSETQ. The CDR3 DNA reads as TGCGCCAGCAGCTTGGTCGGGACAGGGGGCGCCAGCTCTGGGGCCAACGTCCTGACTTTC. Its translation is CASSLVGTGGASSGANVLTF.

The chain is built from TRBV18 and TRBJ1-1, with 7 bases identical to TRBD1. The germline CDR1 and CDR2 sequences are KGHSH and LQKENI. The V gene end was trimmed by 4 bases and the J gene end by 5 bases; junction bases not matched to a gene: 4. The CDR3 is made up of 13 amino acids. The CDR3 DNA is TGTGCCAGCTCACAAAGGGGGCGGACTGAAGCTTTCTTT. This sequence encodes CASSQRGRTEAFF.

The chain recombines TRBV7-3 with TRBJ2-1; perhaps TRBD2 as D (6 bases). Germline V gene lookup returns CDR1 SGHTA and CDR2 FQGTGA. There are 15 residues in the CDR3. V dropped 2 bases and J dropped 5 bases, with 13 bases sitting between them. The CDR3 is CASSLLGGSHNEQFF. The CDR3 region has the DNA TGTGCCAGCAGCTTACTCGGGGGATCCCACAATGAGCAGTTCTTC.

V usage is TRBV11-2 and J usage is TRBJ1-2; D is unresolved. Deletions cut 1 base from V and 4 bases from J, with 7 bases between. This CDR3 has 13 residues. Germline V gene sequence: CDR1 SGHAT, CDR2 FQNNGV. The CDR3 DNA sequence: TGTGCCAGCAGCTTAGGCACCAGCTATGGCTACACCTTC. Its protein product is CASSLGTSYGYTF.

The chain uses TRBV5-4 and TRBJ1-4, with 9 bases lining up with TRBD1. With 4 bases clipped from V and 1 base from J, the junction kept 2 bases outside the gene matches. The CDR3 is 15 residues long. CDR1 is SGHNT and CDR2 is YYREEE in the germline V gene (reference sequence). The CDR3 nucleotides read TGTGCCAGCAGCCGACAGGGGGGAACTAATGAAAAACTGTTTTTT. Translated, it gives CASSRQGGTNEKLFF. The variable domain in full, with the rest retrieved from reference TRBV5-4 and TRBJ1-4, is ETGVTQSPTHLIKTRGQQVTLRCSSQSGHNTVSWYQQALGQGPQFIFQYYREEENGRGNFPPRFSGLQFPNYSSELNVNALELDDSALYLCASSRQGGTNEKLFFGSGTQLSVL.

The chain is built from TRBV6-5 and TRBJ2-2; a possible D gene is TRBD1 (6 bases). The CDR3 loop spans 14 amino acids. Trimming shortened V by 4 bases and J by 9 bases, and 15 bases separated the two germline ends. Germline V gives CDR1 MNHEY, CDR2 SVGAGI. CDR3 amino acids: CASSSVQGTRELFF. The CDR3 region has the DNA TGTGCCAGCAGTTCCGTACAGGGTACCCGGGAGCTGTTTTTT.

The chain has TRBV3-1 (or the pseudogene TRBV3-2) and TRBJ1-1; D remains unclear. The CDR3 length is 16 residues. The V gene lost 4 bases and the J gene lost 1 base, with 16 bases spanning the gap. CDR1 and CDR2 (germline): LGHDT, YNNKEL (reference sequence). The CDR3 bases are TGTGCCAGCAGCCCAGACGGTGGCAGGCAGAACACTGAAGCTTTCTTT. Encoded protein: CASSPDGGRQNTEAFF.

The chain couples TRBV5-1 to TRBJ1-2, with D perhaps TRBD1 (5 bases). Germline V gene sequence: CDR1 SGHRS, CDR2 YFSETQ. The CDR3 runs to 15 residues. V gave up 8 bases and J gave up 0 bases, with 17 bases separating them. CDR3 nucleotide sequence: TGCGCCAGGGGCCGCTCCAGGACAACTAACTATGGCTACACCTTC. Its protein is CARGRSRTTNYGYTF. Full variable domain (rest looked up from reference TRBV5-1 and TRBJ1-2): KAGVTQTPRYLIKTRGQQVTLSCSPISGHRSVSWYQQTPGQGLQFLFEYFSETQRNKGNFPGRFSGRQFSNSRSEMNVSTLELGDSALYLCARGRSRTTNYGYTFGSGTRLTVV.

CDR3 region: CASSRQPTSPLHF. CDR3 coding DNA: TGTGCCAGCAGTCGACAGCCGACGTCACCCCTCCACTTT. V usage is TRBV12-3 or TRBV12-4 and J usage is TRBJ1-6, with a weak D call TRBD1 (5 bases). This CDR3 is built from 13 residues. The V end lost 5 bases, the J end lost 10 bases, and 12 bases lay between the germline ends.

The rearrangement joins TRBV9 to TRBJ1-5; D gene unclear. Looked up from germline, CDR1 is SGDLS and CDR2 is YYNGEE. The CDR3 loop spans 13 amino acids. V was shortened by 7 bases and J by 0 bases, with 8 bases between the two germline ends. The CDR3 nucleotides are TGTGCCAGCGGGAGTGATAGCAATCAGCCCCAGCATTTT. Translated: CASGSDSNQPQHF.

V gene TRBV7-9 combines with J gene TRBJ2-4, with 10 positions matching TRBD2. Germline CDR1 reads SEHNR; CDR2 reads FQNEAQ (reference sequence). The CDR3 is 16 residues long. V shed 3 bases and J 3 bases; nucleotides not matched to a gene: 5. The CDR3 DNA sequence: TGTGCCAGCAGCTTCGAGCGGGGGGGCCTCAAAAACATTCAGTACTTC. Its protein product is CASSFERGGLKNIQYF.

This clone was found a few times. This rearrangement joins TRBV7-9 to TRBJ2-6; the D gene is possibly TRBD1 (5 bases). Between the trimmed V and J ends, which lost 5 bases and 2 bases, there was a span of 16 bases. This CDR3 is 17 amino acids long. Germline V gene sequence: CDR1 SEHNR, CDR2 FQNEAQ (reference sequence). The CDR3 DNA reads as TGTGCCAGCAGCCCCCAGCGCGCAGGGACTGGGGCCAACGTCCTGACTTTC. Translated: CASSPQRAGTGANVLTF.

The chain combines TRBV5-5 with TRBJ2-7; 11 nucleotides line up with TRBD1. The CDR3 is 17 amino acids. With 4 bases clipped from V and 3 bases from J, the junction kept 12 bases outside the gene matches. The germline V gene encodes CDR1 SGHKS and CDR2 YYEKEE (reference sequence). As DNA, the CDR3 is TGTGCCAGCAGCCGAAGCCCCCGGGACAGGGGGGTCTACGAGCAGTACTTC. Protein sequence: CASSRSPRDRGVYEQYF.

This sequence joins TRBV13 and TRBJ1-6; the match to TRBD1 covers 8 bases. Germline assignment: CDR1 PRHDT and CDR2 FYEKMQ (reference sequence). V lost 1 base, J lost 4 bases, and 12 bases stayed unmatched. The CDR3 spans 19 residues. DNA of the CDR3: TGTGCCAGCAGCTTAGTGGGATTAATGGACAGGGCTTATAATTCACCCCTCCACTTT. Translating it yields CASSLVGLMDRAYNSPLHF.

The V and J genes are TRBV11-3 and TRBJ1-3, with D maybe TRBD1 (6 bases). Germline loops: CDR1 SGHNT, CDR2 YENEEA. The length of the CDR3 is 13 residues. V dropped 5 bases and J dropped 8 bases, with 13 bases sitting between them. CDR3 residues: CASSIRGADTIYF. The CDR3 coding sequence is TGTGCCAGCAGCATCAGGGGCGCGGACACCATATATTTT. The whole variable domain, remainder taken from reference TRBV11-3 and TRBJ1-3, is EAGVVQSPRYKIIEKKQPVAFWCNPISGHNTLYWYLQNLGQGPELLIRYENEEAVDDSQLPKDRFSAERLKGVDSTLKIQPAELGDSAVYLCASSIRGADTIYFGEGSWLTVV.

The rearrangement joins TRBV14 to TRBJ2-3; D ambiguous. Trimming stripped 4 bases from V and 0 bases from J, with 14 bases between. Germline V gene sequence: CDR1 SGHDN, CDR2 FVKESK. CDR3 length equals 16 residues. The CDR3 nucleotides are TGTGCCAGCAGCCGCAAGAACCCCGGTAGCACAGATACGCAGTATTTT. This sequence encodes CASSRKNPGSTDTQYF.

The V gene is TRBV27, the J gene TRBJ2-5; 8 bases line up with TRBD2. Per germline, CDR1 MNHEY and CDR2 SMNVEV (reference sequence). V dropped 7 bases and J dropped 1; count of bases not matched to a gene: 8. This CDR3 has 15 amino acids. CDR3 sequence (DNA): TGTGCCAGCAAGGCCGGGGGGGCCATCCAAGAGACCCAGTACTTC. The encoded protein is CASKAGGAIQETQYF.

The rearrangement joins TRBV30 to TRBJ1-1, with 12 bases lining up with TRBD1. Trimming removed 3 bases from V and 6 bases from J; junction bases left unmatched: 5. Per germline, CDR1 GTSNPN and CDR2 SVGIG (reference sequence). The CDR3 sequence is 14 residues long. The CDR3 bases are TGTGCCTGGAGCGGGGACAGGGGGCACCCTGAAGCTTTCTTT. Amino acids: CAWSGDRGHPEAFF.